These 15 T cell receptor beta chains share one sample of origin, sequenced in a study of blood T cell repertoires in COVID-19. Produced via immunoSEQ multiplex PCR; TCRdb's table is partial and in-frame only. Found here are 200,000 to 300,000 clones, about 80% of them singletons; the top ten hold roughly 9.6%. The sample consisted of peripheral blood. These receptors came from an elderly woman with acute or convalescent COVID-19.

The chain joins TRBV18 to TRBJ1-1, with TRBD1 matching 7 bases. The germline V gene has CDR1 KGHSH and CDR2 LQKENI. This CDR3 comprises 15 residues. Unmatched junction bases numbered 8, after V lost 6 bases and J lost 1 base. The CDR3 region is CASSVLGQQNTEAFF. The DNA for the CDR3 is TGTGCCAGCTCCGTCTTGGGACAGCAGAACACTGAAGCTTTCTTT.

This sequence joins TRBV18 and TRBJ1-2, with 8 bases aligning to TRBD1. CDR1 and CDR2 from the germline V gene are KGHSH and LQKENI. J was trimmed by 2 bases and V by 3 bases; bases with no gene match: 2. The CDR3 extends over 14 amino acids. In nucleotides, the CDR3 is TGTGCCAGCTCACCGGACAGGGTAAACTATGGCTACACCTTC. As protein: CASSPDRVNYGYTF.

This chain uses TRBV5-1 with TRBJ2-3; 8 bases fit TRBD1. Germline V gene data show CDR1 as SGHRS and CDR2 as YFSETQ. The V segment lost 3 bases and the J segment 5 bases; nucleotides outside the gene matches: 8. This CDR3 comprises 15 residues. Here the CDR3 DNA reads TGCGCCAGCAGCTCCTCAGGGGGCATGGGAGATACGCAGTATTTT. Its protein is CASSSSGGMGDTQYF.

The rearrangement joins TRBV2 to TRBJ1-6; the match to TRBD1 covers 9 bases. The CDR3 sequence is 14 residues long. J gave up 14 bases and V 5 bases, and 10 bases lay outside the gene matches. In germline, CDR1 is SNHLY, CDR2 FYNNEI. The CDR3 DNA reads TGTGCCAGCAGTCAGGGACAGGGAGGTAGGACCCTCCACTTT. This encodes CASSQGQGGRTLHF.

The rearrangement links TRBV7-8 to TRBJ1-6; TRBD1 agrees at 7 bases. The CDR3 runs to 21 residues. Germline CDR1 is SGHVS and CDR2 is FQNEAQ. V lost 0 bases, J lost 0 bases, and 14 bases stayed unmatched. CDR3 protein: CASSLALGQPQVSSYNSPLHF. In DNA, the CDR3 is TGTGCCAGCAGCTTAGCGTTGGGACAGCCCCAAGTATCCTCCTATAATTCACCCCTCCACTTT.

This sequence joins TRBV11-1 and TRBJ1-3; D might be TRBD1 (5 bases). In germline, CDR1 is SGHAT, CDR2 FQDESV (reference sequence). This CDR3 has 16 amino acids. V lost 5 bases and J 3 bases, leaving 17 bases between the germline ends. The CDR3 coding sequence is TGTGCCAGCAGCCCGAAACAGGATACTTTTGGAAACACCATATATTTT. The encoded protein is CASSPKQDTFGNTIYF.

This clone occurred once. J is TRBJ2-5 and V is TRBV5-1, with TRBD2 matching over 7 bases. With V trimmed by 7 bases and J by 3 bases, 9 bases remained unmatched. Looked up from germline, CDR1 is SGHRS and CDR2 is YFSETQ. The CDR3 has 14 amino acids. The CDR3 DNA reads TGCGCCAGCGGGAGGGGTAGTGAGGAAGAGACCCAGTACTTC. It yields the protein CASGRGSEEETQYF.

The chain carries TRBV6-2 or TRBV6-3 and TRBJ1-5; 10 nucleotides align to TRBD1. Trimming cost V 5 bases and J 11 bases; bases outside gene matches: 12. The CDR3 loop spans 15 amino acids. Germline values: CDR1 MNHEY, CDR2 SVGEGT. CDR3 sequence: CASSPRTGGNSAQHF. The CDR3 bases are TGTGCCAGCAGTCCGCGGACAGGGGGGAATTCGGCCCAGCATTTT.

This clone was picked up one time. The chain joins TRBV21-1 to TRBJ1-5; the D call of TRBD1 is as the table states it, not checked on the DNA. TRBV21-1 is termed a pseudogene. The CDR3 consists of 16 residues. CDR3 in amino acids: CASSPRQGTGNQPQHF. The DNA for the CDR3 is TGTGCCAGCAGCCCCCGTCAGGGTACGGGCAATCAGCCCCAGCATTTT.

This clone was seen just once. The chain recombines TRBV3-1 (or the pseudogene TRBV3-2) with TRBJ1-1; 8 bases line up with TRBD1. From germline, CDR1 is LGHDT and CDR2 YNNKEL (reference sequence). With V trimmed by 5 bases and J by 4 bases, 6 bases remained unmatched. The CDR3 extends over 14 amino acids. Here the CDR3 reads CASSTRTGPTEAFF. The DNA of the CDR3 is TGTGCCAGCAGCACGAGGACAGGGCCCACTGAAGCTTTCTTT.

V gene TRBV7-3 combines with J gene TRBJ2-1; TRBD2 agrees at 8 bases. The CDR3 contains 14 residues. The junction had 8 bases not matched to a gene; V was cut back by 5 bases and J by 8 bases. The V gene's germline CDR1 is SGHTA and CDR2 FQGTGA. CDR3 sequence reads: CASSAGGRGDEQFF. CDR3 sequence (DNA): TGTGCCAGCAGCGCGGGGGGCAGGGGCGATGAGCAGTTCTTC.

V usage is TRBV2 and J usage is TRBJ1-5, with D perhaps matching TRBD1 (5 bases). Germline V gives CDR1 SNHLY, CDR2 FYNNEI. CDR3 length: 15 residues. The V end lost 8 bases, the J end lost 4 bases, and 18 bases lay between the germline ends. In DNA form, the CDR3 reads TGTGCCAGCGCGGAGGGCGACAGCCGTAATCAGCCCCAGCATTTT. Translated: CASAEGDSRNQPQHF.

V usage is TRBV4-2 and J usage is TRBJ2-1; 7 bases are shared with TRBD2. The V and J ends lost 0 bases and 4 bases, in that order; junction bases with no gene match: 3. The CDR3 is 15 residues long. CDR1 LGHNA and CDR2 YNFKEQ come from the germline V gene. The CDR3, as DNA: TGTGCCAGCAGCCAAGAGAGCGGGGAGTACAATGAGCAGTTCTTC. It specifies CASSQESGEYNEQFF.

V and J are TRBV15 and TRBJ2-5, with 8 bases aligning to TRBD2. There are 15 residues in the CDR3. With V trimmed by 1 base and J by 5 bases, 6 bases remained unmatched. Per the germline V gene, CDR1 is LNHNV and CDR2 is YYDKDF (reference sequence). The chain's CDR3 is CATSRVRGGQETQYF. The CDR3 DNA is TGTGCCACCAGCAGAGTTCGGGGGGGGCAGGAGACCCAGTACTTC.

A word on this clone: Other DNA sequences in this sample translate to the same CDR3. The chain recombines TRBV3-1 (or the pseudogene TRBV3-2) with TRBJ1-5; 8 bases map to TRBD1. The length of the CDR3 is 14 residues. Germline trimming cut 4 bases from V and 4 bases from J; bases unmatched to any gene: 3. The germline V gene has CDR1 LGHDT and CDR2 YNNKEL (reference sequence). The CDR3 sequence is CASSLGTGNQPQHF. CDR3 DNA sequence: TGTGCCAGCAGCCTAGGGACAGGAAATCAGCCCCAGCATTTT.